One T cell receptor beta chain is described in this entry. Germline V lookup: CDR1 KGHSH, CDR2 LQKENI. Trimming left V 3 bases short and J 5 bases short, with 20 bases between. The CDR3 consists of 17 residues. TCRdb keeps only in-frame clones here, not all; method: immunoSEQ multiplex PCR. The sample carries some 80,000 clones, approximately 94% recorded once. This entry belongs to a study of T cell changes during pregnancy in multiple sclerosis. The V and J genes are TRBV18 and TRBJ1-5; tentative D call: TRBD1 (5 bases). This sample comprised peripheral blood, obtained in the third trimester of pregnancy. The TCR comes from a female donor with multiple sclerosis, enrolled in a pregnancy study. In DNA, the CDR3 is TGTGCCAGCTCACCCGAGGGCCCGGAGGGGTCATATCAGCCCCAGCATTTT. Translating it yields CASSPEGPEGSYQPQHF.